The 12 T cell receptor beta chains presented below share a single source sample, sequenced in a study of blood T cell repertoires in COVID-19. Assay used: immunoSEQ multiplex PCR; TCRdb lists only in-frame clones, some missing. The profile shows 250,000 to 300,000 clones, around 89% of them singletons. The specimen sequenced was peripheral blood. These receptors were collected from a man aged 40-49 years with acute or convalescent COVID-19.

V and J are TRBV2 and TRBJ1-6; TRBD1 matches at 7 bases. CDR3 length: 15 residues. The trim removed 11 bases at V and 6 bases at J, leaving 13 bases unmatched. From germline, CDR1 is SNHLY and CDR2 FYNNEI. This CDR3 is CADKARDSSNSPLHF. CDR3 sequence (DNA): TGTGCCGACAAAGCCCGGGACAGTAGTAATTCACCCCTCCACTTT.

This clone was observed a single time. This sequence joins TRBV7-9 and TRBJ2-7; TRBD1 aligns across 9 bases. V was pared by 3 bases and J by 3 bases, with 3 bases of the junction left unmatched. The CDR3 has 14 amino acids. Per germline, CDR1 SEHNR and CDR2 FQNEAQ (reference sequence). The CDR3 region has the DNA TGTGCCAGCAGCTTGGGACAGGGCTTCTACGAGCAGTACTTC. Its protein is CASSLGQGFYEQYF. The whole variable domain, remainder taken from reference TRBV7-9 and TRBJ2-7, is DTGVSQNPRHKITKRGQNVTFRCDPISEHNRLYWYRQTLGQGPEFLTYFQNEAQLEKSRLLSDRFSAERPKGSFSTLEIQRTEQGDSAMYLCASSLGQGFYEQYFGPGTRLTVT.

The chain employs TRBV5-1 and TRBJ1-6; 8 bases match TRBD1. The junction had 3 bases not matched to a gene; V was cut back by 0 bases and J by 10 bases. Germline-derived CDR1 and CDR2 are SGHRS and YFSETQ. The CDR3 totals 14 residues. CDR3 nucleotides: TGCGCCAGCAGCTTGGGACAGGGGCGATCACCCCTCCACTTT. Its translation: CASSLGQGRSPLHF.

V is TRBV27 and J is TRBJ1-1; no reliable D call. Trimming removed 6 bases at V and 6 bases at J, with 14 bases between. The CDR3 loop spans 13 amino acids. CDR1 is MNHEY, CDR2 SMNVEV, per germline (reference sequence). CDR3 sequence: CASSRRDGAEAFF. The CDR3 DNA is TGTGCCAGCAGCCGGAGGGATGGGGCTGAAGCTTTCTTT.

The chain couples TRBV6-5 to TRBJ1-1, with D hard to call. The CDR3 sequence is 14 residues long. V was cut by 5 bases and J by 2 bases, with 12 bases left in between. CDR1 MNHEY and CDR2 SVGAGI come from the germline V gene. In DNA form, the CDR3 reads TGTGCCAGCAGTCAACAGATAATTAACACTGAAGCTTTCTTT. Translated: CASSQQIINTEAFF.

The chain couples TRBV4-1 to TRBJ2-7, with TRBD1 as a possible D gene (5 bases). CDR1 MGHRA and CDR2 YSYEKL come from the germline V gene. V was pared by 0 bases and J by 5 bases, with 14 bases between. CDR3 length equals 15 residues. In nucleotides, the CDR3 is TGCGCCAGCAGCCAAGAACAGGTGCTAAGCAACGAGCAGTACTTC. Protein: CASSQEQVLSNEQYF.

The chain combines TRBV19 with TRBJ1-2, with TRBD1 matching over 7 bases. Germline assignment: CDR1 LNHDA and CDR2 SQIVND (reference sequence). The CDR3 runs 14 residues. The ends lost 8 bases at V and 6 bases at J; junction bases unmatched: 12. The chain's CDR3 is CASGEQGIVDGYTF. CDR3 sequence (DNA): TGTGCCAGTGGTGAACAGGGGATAGTAGATGGCTACACCTTC.

J is TRBJ1-4 and V is TRBV6-5; D not resolved. Per germline, CDR1 MNHEY and CDR2 SVGAGI. V dropped 4 bases and J dropped 7 bases, with 10 bases sitting between them. The CDR3 is made up of 13 amino acids. The CDR3 spells CASSSPNAEKLFF. The CDR3 DNA reads TGTGCCAGCAGTTCCCCTAATGCTGAAAAACTGTTTTTT.

The chain recombines TRBV29-1 with TRBJ1-2, with D unresolved. Trimming pared 1 base from V and 5 bases from J, leaving 8 bases between. The CDR3 is made up of 12 amino acids. The germline gives CDR1 SQVTM, CDR2 ANQGSEA. CDR3 region: CSVEGGMYGYTF. For the CDR3, the DNA is TGCAGCGTTGAAGGCGGAATGTATGGCTACACCTTC.

V and J are TRBV4-1 and TRBJ2-2; possible D gene TRBD2, 6 bases. V lost 0 bases and J 4 bases, leaving 15 bases between the germline ends. This CDR3 contains 17 residues. Germline CDR1 is MGHRA and CDR2 is YSYEKL. CDR3 amino acids: CASSQDMRGAGTGELFF. DNA for the CDR3: TGCGCCAGCAGCCAAGATATGCGGGGCGCAGGCACCGGGGAGCTGTTTTTT.

This clone appeared a single time. This sequence joins TRBV5-6 and TRBJ1-1; D is undetermined. Germline values: CDR1 SGHDT, CDR2 YYEEEE. CDR3 size: 14 residues. V lost 2 bases to trimming and J lost 0 bases, with 8 bases between them. The CDR3 nucleotides are TGTGCCAGCAGCTTCGCAGGCCTGAACACTGAAGCTTTCTTT. Translation: CASSFAGLNTEAFF.

This rearrangement joins TRBV6-5 to TRBJ1-2, with a weak D call TRBD1 (5 bases). This CDR3 is built from 15 residues. CDR1 MNHEY and CDR2 SVGAGI come from the germline V gene. V dropped 0 bases and J dropped 4 bases, with 12 bases sitting between them. The CDR3: CASSYSRDAIYGYTF. The CDR3 DNA reads TGTGCCAGCAGTTACTCCAGGGATGCTATCTATGGCTACACCTTC.